This T cell receptor beta chain comes out of a study of T cells after yellow fever vaccination. This clonotype came up a few times. Its antigen is not identified. The authors made TCR cDNA by 5'RACE template switching, adding a universal primer site and UMIs. One entry per CDR3 protein results from TCRdb running MiXCR on the 5' RACE reads. The sample contains hundreds of thousands of distinct CDR3 sequences, 21% of which appear only once. The germline V gene has CDR1 LNHDA and CDR2 SQIVND (reference sequence). The CDR3 has 11 amino acids. The V gene lost 6 bases and the J gene lost 5 bases, with 5 bases spanning the gap. General study results and limits: A large majority of primary-vaccination clones showed up again after the booster (96% CD4, approximately 90% CD8).

Sequencing used PBMCs, obtained roughly 20 days after the first yellow fever vaccination. This clonotype originated in a man aged 18 to 35 who received the YFV17D yellow fever vaccine. The chain combines TRBV19 with TRBJ2-1; D not certain. The CDR3 loop is CASRAHNEQFF. The DNA of the CDR3 is TGTGCCAGTAGAGCCCACAATGAGCAGTTCTTC.